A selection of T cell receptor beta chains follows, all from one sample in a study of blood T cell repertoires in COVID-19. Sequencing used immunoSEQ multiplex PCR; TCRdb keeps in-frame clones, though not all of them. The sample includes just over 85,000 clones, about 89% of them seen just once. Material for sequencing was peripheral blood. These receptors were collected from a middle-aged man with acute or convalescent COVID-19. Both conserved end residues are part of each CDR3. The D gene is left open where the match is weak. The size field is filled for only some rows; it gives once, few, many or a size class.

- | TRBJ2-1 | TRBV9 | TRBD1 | TGTGCCAGCAGCGTGACAGGGGCGTACAATGAGCAGTTCTTC | CASSVTGAYNEQFF
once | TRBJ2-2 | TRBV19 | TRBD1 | TGTGCCAGTAGTATCTGGGACAGGGTTAGAATTTCCGGGGAGCTGTTTTTT | CASSIWDRVRISGELFF
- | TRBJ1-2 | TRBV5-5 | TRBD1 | TGTGCCAGCAGCTTGAAACCGGGACAGGGGTTTTACACCTTC | CASSLKPGQGFYTF
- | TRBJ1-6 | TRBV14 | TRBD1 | TGTGCCAGCAGCCGGCAAGCGGGACAGGCCAATTCACCCCTCCACTTT | CASSRQAGQANSPLHF
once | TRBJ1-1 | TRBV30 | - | TGTGCCTGGAGAGGGGAAGGGTGGAACACTGAAGCTTTCTTT | CAWRGEGWNTEAFF
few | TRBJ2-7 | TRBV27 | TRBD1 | TGTGCCAGCAGCCGGGACAGGGGGGACGAGCAGTACTTC | CASSRDRGDEQYF
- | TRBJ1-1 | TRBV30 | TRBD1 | TGTGCCTGGGGCGACAGGGAAGCTGAAGCTTTCTTT | CAWGDREAEAFF
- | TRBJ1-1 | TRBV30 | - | TGTGCCTGGGGCAGATCTGAAGCTTTCTTT | CAWGRSEAFF
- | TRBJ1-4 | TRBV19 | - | TGTGCCAGTAGTCTTCGGGAGGAAAATGAAAAACTGTTTTTT | CASSLREENEKLFF
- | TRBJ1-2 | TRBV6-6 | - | TGTGCCAGCAGTCCTAGACAGACAGTGGGCTATGGCTACACCTTC | CASSPRQTVGYGYTF
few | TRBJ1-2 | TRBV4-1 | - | TGCGCCAGCAGCCAAGATGCAGGGCAAGGAGGCTACACCTTC | CASSQDAGQGGYTF
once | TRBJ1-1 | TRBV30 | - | TGTGCCTGGAGTGTGGGGGGGACCTGGGCTTTCTTT | CAWSVGGTWAFF
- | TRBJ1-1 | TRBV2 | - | TGTGCCAGCAGCGGGGGATTAGGAGATACGGCTTTCTTT | CASSGGLGDTAFF
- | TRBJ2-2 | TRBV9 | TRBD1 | TGTGCCAGCAGCCCTCACGACAGGGCGAGCACCGGGGAGCTGTTTTTT | CASSPHDRASTGELFF
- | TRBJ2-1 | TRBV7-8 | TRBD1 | TGTGCCAGCAACCAAGGGGGACAGGTCTACAATGAGCAGTTCTTC | CASNQGGQVYNEQFF
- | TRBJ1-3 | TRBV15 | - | TGTGCCACCAGCAGAGGGGACTTACTATCCTCTGGAAACACCATATATTTT | CATSRGDLLSSGNTIYF
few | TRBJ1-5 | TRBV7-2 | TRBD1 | TGTGCCAGCAGCTTGGACAGGGGTGACGTGCAGCCCCAGCATTTT | CASSLDRGDVQPQHF
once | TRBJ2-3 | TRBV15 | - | TGTGCCACCAGCAGAGACGGGAGTAGCACAGATACGCAGTATTTT | CATSRDGSSTDTQYF
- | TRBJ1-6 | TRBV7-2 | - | TGTGCCAGCACCTCGAGCACAGGGATTAATTCACCCCTCCACTTT | CASTSSTGINSPLHF
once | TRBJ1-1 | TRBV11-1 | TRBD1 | TGTGCCAGCAGCCGACAGGGCTGGAACACTGAAGCTTTCTTT | CASSRQGWNTEAFF
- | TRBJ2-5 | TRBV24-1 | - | TGTGCCACCAGTGACCGGGATCCCGGGCAGACCCAGTACTTC | CATSDRDPGQTQYF
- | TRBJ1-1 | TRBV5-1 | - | TGCGCCAGCAGCTTGCTGGGGCCCAAGGGTGAAGCTTTCTTT | CASSLLGPKGEAFF
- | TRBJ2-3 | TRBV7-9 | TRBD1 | TGTGCCAGCAGCTCTTCCGGGACAGGGTGGTCAGATACGCAGTATTTT | CASSSSGTGWSDTQYF
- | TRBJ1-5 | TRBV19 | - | TGTGCCAGTAGTACATGGACACGCGCCTTGGATTTT | CASSTWTRALDF
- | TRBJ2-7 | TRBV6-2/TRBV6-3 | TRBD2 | TGTGCCAGCAGCCTCGGGGCGGGGGGAGCCTACGAGCAGTACTTC | CASSLGAGGAYEQYF
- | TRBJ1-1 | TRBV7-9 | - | TGTGCCAGCAGCTTAGCCCCGGGGGTTCACACTGAAGCTTTCTTT | CASSLAPGVHTEAFF
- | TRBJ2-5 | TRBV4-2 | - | TGTGCCAGCAGCCAAGCTTTGACCCAGTACTTC | CASSQALTQYF
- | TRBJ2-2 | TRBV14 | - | TGTGCCAGCAGCCGGGACATAGGGACCGGGGAGCTGTTTTTT | CASSRDIGTGELFF
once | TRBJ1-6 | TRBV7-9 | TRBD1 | TGTGCCAGCAGCTTAGAAGGAGGTGGACAGGGTGGTAATTCACCCCTCCACTTT | CASSLEGGGQGGNSPLHF
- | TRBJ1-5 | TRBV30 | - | TGTGCCTGGAGTGAAAGGACAGTCAATCAGCCCCAGCATTTT | CAWSERTVNQPQHF
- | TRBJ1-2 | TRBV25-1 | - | TGTGCCAGCAGAGGGGACTACGGGGGAGGGCGGTATGGCTACACCTTC | CASRGDYGGGRYGYTF
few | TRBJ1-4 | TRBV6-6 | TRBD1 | TGTGCCAGCAGTCGATGGACAGGGGCGGCTAATGAAAAACTGTTTTTT | CASSRWTGAANEKLFF
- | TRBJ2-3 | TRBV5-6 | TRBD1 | TGTGCCAGCAGCCTGGGACAGGGGACCACAGATACGCAGTATTTT | CASSLGQGTTDTQYF
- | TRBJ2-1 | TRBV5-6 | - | TGTGCCAGCAGCCGAATAGTTACTAAAACTCCTCTCAATGAGCAGTTCTTC | CASSRIVTKTPLNEQFF
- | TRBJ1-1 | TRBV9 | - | TGTGCCAGCACCGAAAGGGGATCCGGTCAAGCTTTCTTT | CASTERGSGQAFF
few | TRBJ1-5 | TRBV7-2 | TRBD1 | TGTGCCAGCAGCACGGGACAGGGGTGGGGTCAGCCCCAGCATTTT | CASSTGQGWGQPQHF
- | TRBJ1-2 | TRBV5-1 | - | TGCGCCAGCAGCCTTAGCTTGGAGGCCCTATATTATGGCTACACCTTC | CASSLSLEALYYGYTF
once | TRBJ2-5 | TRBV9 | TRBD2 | TGTGCCAGCAGCGCCGCGGCGGGGGTTGGGGAGACCCAGTACTTC | CASSAAAGVGETQYF
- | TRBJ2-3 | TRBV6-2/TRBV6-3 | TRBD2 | TGTGCCAGCAGTTACTCGACTAGCGGGGGGGATACAGATACGCAGTATTTT | CASSYSTSGGDTDTQYF
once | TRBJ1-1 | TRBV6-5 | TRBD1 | TGTGCCAGCAAGCAGCAGGGGGAGATGAACACTGAAGCTTTCTTT | CASKQQGEMNTEAFF
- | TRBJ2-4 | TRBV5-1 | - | TGCGCCAGCAGCCTCACAGGGAACCGGAAGTCTGGAAACATTCAGTACTTC | CASSLTGNRKSGNIQYF
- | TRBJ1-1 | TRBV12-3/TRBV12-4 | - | TGTGCCAGCAGTTTCACCGGCGGGACTGAAGCTTTCTTT | CASSFTGGTEAFF
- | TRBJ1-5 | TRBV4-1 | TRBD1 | TGCGCCAGCAGCCAGGGACAGGGGGCTGTTCAGCCCCAGCATTTT | CASSQGQGAVQPQHF
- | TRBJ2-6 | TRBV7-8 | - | TGTGCCAGCAGCCAGTACCGGGGGTCTGGGGCCAACGTCCTGACTTTC | CASSQYRGSGANVLTF
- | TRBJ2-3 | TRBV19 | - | TGTGCCAGTACCGATGGGGGGACAGCGGATACGCAGTATTTT | CASTDGGTADTQYF
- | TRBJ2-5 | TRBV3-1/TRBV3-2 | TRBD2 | TGTGCCAGCAGCCAAGGAGCGGGGGGCCAAGAGACCCAGTACTTC | CASSQGAGGQETQYF
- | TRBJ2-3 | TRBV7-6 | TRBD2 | TGTGCCAGCAGCTTAAGGGAAAGCGGGGGGCTAAGCACAGATACGCAGTATTTT | CASSLRESGGLSTDTQYF
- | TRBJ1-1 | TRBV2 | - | TGTGCCAGCAAGGGAGAGATGAACACTGAAGCTTTCTTT | CASKGEMNTEAFF
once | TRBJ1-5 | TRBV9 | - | TGTGCCAGCAGCGCCGGGGGGTTGGATCAGCCCCAGCATTTT | CASSAGGLDQPQHF
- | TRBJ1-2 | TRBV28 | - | TGTGCCAGCAGTTTGGGGGGATATGGCTACACCTTC | CASSLGGYGYTF